The 18 T cell receptor beta chains below come from one sample, sequenced in a study of OX40 agonist ivuxolimab in advanced cancers. The protocol was immunoSEQ multiplex PCR, while the TCRdb copy is restricted to in-frame clones and leaves out a portion. The sample contains under 20,000 clones, 70% to 80% of which appear only once. The sequencing here drew on CD4+ or CD8+ T cells sorted from blood, taken in a trial of the OX40 agonist ivuxolimab. These receptors were collected from an adult with an advanced solid tumor such as melanoma, head and neck, liver or kidney cancer.

The chain recombines TRBV2 with TRBJ2-7; 7 nucleotides line up with TRBD1. This CDR3 comprises 13 residues. V was pared by 7 bases and J by 5 bases, with 8 bases of the junction left unmatched. CDR1 and CDR2 (germline): SNHLY, FYNNEI. The DNA for the CDR3 is TGTGCCAGCAAGGGACAGTATGGTAACGAGCAGTACTTC. Amino acid sequence: CASKGQYGNEQYF.

The chain is built from TRBV6-1 and TRBJ1-5; D gene uncertain. Germline V gene sequence: CDR1 MNHNS, CDR2 SASEGT. The CDR3 has 18 amino acids. V lost 4 bases and J 0 bases, leaving 19 bases between the germline ends. The DNA for the CDR3 is TGTGCCAGCAGTGGTCCGGGAGGGCGGGTTAATAGCAATCAGCCCCAGCATTTT. It yields the protein CASSGPGGRVNSNQPQHF.

V gene TRBV19 combines with J gene TRBJ2-1; 10 bases fit TRBD2. CDR1 and CDR2 from the germline V gene are LNHDA and SQIVND (reference sequence). The CDR3 is 14 amino acids. J was trimmed by 4 bases and V by 5 bases; bases with no gene match: 2. DNA of the CDR3: TGTGCCAGTAGTTATAGCGGGGGGTACAATGAGCAGTTCTTC. It encodes CASSYSGGYNEQFF. The complete variable domain, with remaining parts taken from reference TRBV19 and TRBJ2-1, reads DGGITQSPKYLFRKEGQNVTLSCEQNLNHDAMYWYRQDPGQGLRLIYYSQIVNDFQKGDIAEGYSVSREKKESFPLTVTSAQKNPTAFYLCASSYSGGYNEQFFGPGTRLTVL.

This clone was picked up a small number of times. The chain links TRBV7-3 to TRBJ2-3; D is possibly TRBD2 (6 bases). V shed 2 bases and J shed 3 bases, with 12 bases lying between them. The CDR3 covers 15 residues. The germline V gene has CDR1 SGHTA and CDR2 FQGTGA. The CDR3 bases are TGTGCCAGCAGCTTACGCGGGGAGAGGACAGATACGCAGTATTTT. It is translated as CASSLRGERTDTQYF.

V gene TRBV11-2 combines with J gene TRBJ2-3, with D maybe TRBD2 (5 bases). The V and J ends lost 0 bases and 2 bases respectively, with 12 bases between them. Per germline, CDR1 SGHAT and CDR2 FQNNGV. This CDR3 is built from 16 residues. The CDR3 is CASSLDGRAYTDTQYF. The DNA for the CDR3 is TGTGCCAGCAGCTTAGATGGGCGGGCATACACAGATACGCAGTATTTT.

The chain couples TRBV15 to TRBJ1-1; perhaps TRBD1 as D (5 bases). The CDR3 spans 15 residues. Trimming removed 0 bases from V and 6 bases from J, with 14 bases in between. Germline V gene sequence: CDR1 LNHNV, CDR2 YYDKDF (reference sequence). CDR3 DNA: TGTGCCACCAGCAGAGATCTCGGGGGAAACGCTGAAGCTTTCTTT. It codes for CATSRDLGGNAEAFF.

This clone rates as medium-sized. An end of the junction does not agree with germline; a read error may underlie this. The chain has TRBV30 and TRBJ1-3; no reliable D call. The germline gives CDR1 GTSNPN, CDR2 SVGIG (reference sequence). The CDR3 runs to 13 residues. CDR3 in amino acids: CAWGHDFGYTIYF. CDR3 DNA sequence: TGTGCCTGGGGGCATGACTTTGGATACACCATATATTTT.

This clone was picked up a small number of times. This rearrangement joins TRBV20-1 to TRBJ1-4; TRBD1 matches at 7 bases. The trim removed 7 bases at V and 6 bases at J, leaving 2 bases unmatched. Per the germline V gene, CDR1 is DFQATT and CDR2 is SNEGSKA (reference sequence). This CDR3 comprises 11 residues. CDR3 nucleotide sequence: TGCAGTGTCAGGGGGGATGAAAAACTGTTTTTT. It specifies CSVRGDEKLFF.

The CDR3 DNA reads as TGTGCCAGCAGTCGCTCCCAGGGGACCTACACCTTC. Amino acids: CASSRSQGTYTF. The chain is built from TRBV6-5 and TRBJ1-2; D is possibly TRBD1 (6 bases). CDR3 size: 12 residues. V was shortened by 5 bases and J by 10 bases, with 14 bases between the two germline ends. CDR1 is MNHEY and CDR2 is SVGAGI in the germline V gene.

This clone was seen only a few times. This chain connects TRBV6-5 to TRBJ2-5; 11 bases align to TRBD2. Germline values: CDR1 MNHEY, CDR2 SVGAGI. V was pared by 2 bases and J by 5 bases, with 1 base of the junction left unmatched. This CDR3 region has 14 residues. CDR3 protein: CASSYVAGGETQYF. CDR3 DNA sequence: TGTGCCAGCAGTTACGTAGCGGGAGGGGAGACCCAGTACTTC.

The chain recombines TRBV21-1 with TRBJ2-7; TRBD2, the D gene given by the table, was not confirmed from the DNA. TRBV21-1 is labeled a pseudogene. This CDR3 has 12 residues. The CDR3 region is CASSNYPSEQYF. Here the CDR3 DNA reads TGTGCCAGCAGCAATTATCCCTCCGAGCAGTACTTC.

The CDR3 region has the DNA TGTGCCAGCAGCCTACACCCTCAGAAGGGGACTGAAGCTTTCTTT. It is translated as CASSLHPQKGTEAFF. The chain carries TRBV6-5 and TRBJ1-1; D is perhaps TRBD1 (5 bases). Germline CDR1 and CDR2: MNHEY and SVGAGI. Deletions cut 6 bases from V and 5 bases from J, with 19 bases between. The CDR3 sequence is 15 residues long.

As regards this clone: A clone one base away is much larger, so this may be a read error. It is likely a read error, because the conserved phenylalanine at the end of the CDR3 is missing. V gene TRBV16 combines with J gene TRBJ1-1; D might be TRBD1 (5 bases). Trimming stripped 3 bases from V and 2 bases from J, with 13 bases between. Germline V gene data show CDR1 as KGHSY and CDR2 as FQNENV. This CDR3 spans 15 amino acids. CDR3 region: CASSHSGRGNTEAFL. The CDR3 nucleotides read TGTGCCAGCAGCCACTCGGGACGTGGTAACACTGAAGCTTTCCTT.

This clone has a handful of counts. This sequence joins TRBV18 and TRBJ1-1, with a weak D call TRBD1 (5 bases). The CDR3 is made up of 16 amino acids. With 6 bases removed from V and 1 base from J, the gap between germline ends came to 18 bases. Looked up from germline, CDR1 is KGHSH and CDR2 is LQKENI. For the CDR3, the DNA is TGTGCCAGCTCGCCCTCTCAGGGCCTCGGGAACACTGAAGCTTTCTTT. Protein: CASSPSQGLGNTEAFF. Full variable domain (remainder filled in from reference TRBV18 and TRBJ1-1): NAGVMQNPRHLVRRRGQEARLRCSPMKGHSHVYWYRQLPEEGLKFMVYLQKENIIDESGMPKERFSAEFPKEGPSILRIQQVVRGDSAAYFCASSPSQGLGNTEAFFGQGTRLTVV.

This clone showed up just once. The J gene is TRBJ2-7, the V gene TRBV2, with 9 bases matching TRBD2. V lost 6 bases, J lost 6 bases, and 9 bases stayed unmatched. The CDR3 is made up of 14 amino acids. Germline V gene lookup returns CDR1 SNHLY and CDR2 FYNNEI. The CDR3 DNA reads TGTGCCAGCAGGGCTGGGACTAGCTTACCCGAGCAGTACTTC. Its translation: CASRAGTSLPEQYF.

This clone has more than one count but fewer than ten. J is TRBJ1-5 and V is TRBV19; D ambiguous. This CDR3 spans 12 amino acids. V shed 3 bases and J shed 5 bases, with 5 bases lying between them. Germline-derived CDR1 and CDR2 are LNHDA and SQIVND (reference sequence). CDR3 loop: CASSINYQPQHF. CDR3 sequence (DNA): TGTGCCAGTAGTATCAACTATCAGCCCCAGCATTTT.

As DNA, the CDR3 is TGTGCCTGGAAGGGTGGAGGGGGATTTCGCTACACCTTC. Its translation: CAWKGGGGFRYTF. The chain carries TRBV30 and TRBJ1-2, with D maybe TRBD1 (6 bases). CDR3 length equals 13 residues. Per the germline V gene, CDR1 is GTSNPN and CDR2 is SVGIG (reference sequence). Deletions cut 4 bases from V and 9 bases from J, with 18 bases between.

This chain joins TRBV5-4 and TRBJ2-5; 10 nucleotides match TRBD2. Germline CDR1 SGHNT, CDR2 YYREEE (reference sequence). J was trimmed by 4 bases and V by 0 bases; bases with no gene match: 6. There are 16 residues in the CDR3. CDR3 in amino acids: CASSLVLAGRGETQYF. The CDR3, as DNA: TGTGCCAGCAGCTTGGTACTAGCGGGAAGGGGAGAGACCCAGTACTTC.